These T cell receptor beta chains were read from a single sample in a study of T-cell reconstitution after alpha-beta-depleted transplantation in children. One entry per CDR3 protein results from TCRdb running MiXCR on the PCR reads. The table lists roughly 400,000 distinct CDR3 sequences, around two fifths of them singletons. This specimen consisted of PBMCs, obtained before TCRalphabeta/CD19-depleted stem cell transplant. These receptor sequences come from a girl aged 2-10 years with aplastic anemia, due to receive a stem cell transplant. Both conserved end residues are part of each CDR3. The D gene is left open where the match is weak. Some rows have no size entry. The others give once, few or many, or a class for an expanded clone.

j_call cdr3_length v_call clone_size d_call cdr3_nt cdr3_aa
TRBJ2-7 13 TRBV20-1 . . TGCAGTGCTAGGAGTCAGGACGGGTACGAGCAGTACTTC CSARSQDGYEQYF
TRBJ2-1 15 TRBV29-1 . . TGCAGCGTTGAAGTTATCGGCAGGGGAAACAATGAGCAGTTCTTC CSVEVIGRGNNEQFF
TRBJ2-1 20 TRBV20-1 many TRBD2 TGCAGTGCTAGAGATGCTCGAGTAGCGGGAGGACCTAAGTTATACAATGAGCAGTTCTTC CSARDARVAGGPKLYNEQFF
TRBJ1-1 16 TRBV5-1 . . TGCGCCAGCAGCCCTGGACATGGGGTGTTGGGCACTGAAGCTTTCTTT CASSPGHGVLGTEAFF
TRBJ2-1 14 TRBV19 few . TGTGCCAGTAGTAGGATGTCCAAGAACAATGAGCAGTTCTTC CASSRMSKNNEQFF
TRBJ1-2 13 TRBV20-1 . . TGCAGTGCTTCCGACACTCTCCACTATGGCTACACCTTC CSASDTLHYGYTF
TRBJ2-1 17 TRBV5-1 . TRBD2 TGCGCCAGCAGCTGGACAGTTGGACTAGCGGGACGTGGTGAGCAGTTCTTC CASSWTVGLAGRGEQFF
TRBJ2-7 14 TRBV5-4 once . TGTGCCAGCAGCTTAGGGTTAAACGCCTACGAGCAGTACTTC CASSLGLNAYEQYF
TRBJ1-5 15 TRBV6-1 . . TGTGCCAGCAGTGAAGATCGAGCCACCAATCAGCCCCAGCATTTT CASSEDRATNQPQHF
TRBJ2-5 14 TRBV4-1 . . TGCGCCAGCAGCCAAGACCCAGGGTTGGAGACCCAGTACTTC CASSQDPGLETQYF